The sequence of this T cell receptor beta chain was determined in a study of CD8 T cells in ankylosing spondylitis (dated by TCRdb to 2016 to 2017). Broadly, across the study: To find TCR variants linked to disease, the study profiled T cell receptor beta repertoires in ankylosing spondylitis patients and healthy donors. The full study cohort comprised about 24 ankylosing spondylitis patients and roughly 100 healthy donors. Peripheral blood was sampled, and synovial fluid was also collected from ankylosing spondylitis patients. What the authors observed across the whole study: Blood from ankylosing spondylitis patients appeared to be characterized by a TCR beta motif made up of several highly homologous amino acid variants. The disease-linked clones had a CD8+ phenotype and were found at relatively low frequencies in peripheral blood. Some motif variants were previously reported in synovial fluid and blood of reactive arthritis patients, suggesting common disease-initiation mechanisms. The disease-linked clones were reported as significantly enriched in matched synovial fluid samples from ankylosing spondylitis patients.

Synovial fluid samples and blood samples obtained from the same ankylosing spondylitis patients were matched. V is pruned by 10 bases and J by 5 bases, leaving 9 bases of the junction without a gene match. Its CDR3 holds 14 amino acids, cysteine through valine. Only the CDR3 DNA is retained, 42 bases long and in frame from the first base. Reading the germline V gene gives CDR1 MNHNS and CDR2 SASEGT. Comments on this clonotype: The antigen it binds to is not known. Nothing much larger sits one base from this clone, and base qualities are not available.

The sequencer listed for this sample is Illumina HiSeq 2500. TCR beta libraries were prepared by quantitative 5'-RACE with molecular barcodes. Turning to the authors' computational methods: A new computational method based on a probabilistic model of VDJ rearrangement was used to identify disease-linked TCR variants. TCRdb reprocessing: public reads trimmed at Q25 with fastp, clones called with MiXCR, in-frame beta chains kept. All rows with the same CDR3 protein become a single entry with the most common DNA and genes. Clone size and V and J calls follow TCRdb, not the original study. In all, the sample holds approximately 110,000 distinct CDR3 sequences, and nearly 25% of those were seen once. Clones ranked in the top ten supply about 12% of the sample.

Rearrangement joined TRBV6-1 to TRBJ2-7; 12 central nucleotides agree with TRBD2. This clonotype was sampled from a male donor with ankylosing spondylitis. The sequencing input was synovial fluid, either unsorted or a sorted T cell fraction (not recorded which). The nucleotides read TGTGCCACCGCGACTAGCGGGAGTGTCAACGAGCAGTACGTC. Its protein product is CATATSGSVNEQYV.